These T cell receptor beta chains were read from a single sample in a study of blood T cell repertoires in COVID-19. Method: immunoSEQ multiplex PCR; TCRdb's copy keeps in-frame clones and lacks some. Of about 50,000 clones detected, 86% appear once; the ten largest clones hold around 2.2%. The material sequenced was peripheral blood. The receptor set was obtained from a woman in her sixties or seventies with acute or convalescent COVID-19. CDR3s include the opening cysteine and the closing phenylalanine or tryptophan. A D gene is named only where the DNA matches it firmly. Size values are once, few and many counts, or a class for expanded clones, and some rows have none.

V gene	clone size	D gene	J gene	CDR3 DNA	CDR3 protein
TRBV5-1	-	-	TRBJ1-4	TGCGCCAGCAGCTCGGTCTTTAATGAAAAACTGTTTTTT	CASSSVFNEKLFF
TRBV10-3	-	TRBD2	TRBJ2-1	TGTGCCATCAGTGACGGGGGGACTAGCGGGAGGATTTTCAATGAGCAGTTCTTC	CAISDGGTSGRIFNEQFF
TRBV6-5	-	-	TRBJ2-2	TGTGCCAGCAGTTCTCACAGGCTCACCGGGGAGCTGTTTTTT	CASSSHRLTGELFF
TRBV6-1	-	TRBD2	TRBJ2-2	TGTGCCAGCAGTGCCCTAGCGGGAGGGGGGTACACCGGGGAGCTGTTTTTT	CASSALAGGGYTGELFF
TRBV9	-	TRBD1	TRBJ2-1	TGTGCCAGCAGCGTGATGGGACAGGGGGATTACAATGAGCAGTTCTTC	CASSVMGQGDYNEQFF
TRBV29-1	-	TRBD1	TRBJ1-3	TGCAGCGTTGGGACAGGGGGGTCTGGAAACACCATATATTTT	CSVGTGGSGNTIYF
TRBV7-2	once	TRBD1	TRBJ1-3	TGTGCCAGCAGCCCGACAGGGTTTCGGGACACCATATATTTT	CASSPTGFRDTIYF
TRBV19	-	TRBD1	TRBJ2-3	TGTGCCAGTAGTTCCCCTTGGGACAGCCGATCCACAGATACGCAGTATTTT	CASSSPWDSRSTDTQYF
TRBV6-2/TRBV6-3	-	-	TRBJ1-1	TGTGCCAGCAGTCCCGCCGGTGCGGGAGGTCGAGCTTTCTTT	CASSPAGAGGRAFF
TRBV12-3/TRBV12-4	-	-	TRBJ2-7	TGTGCCAGCAGATATTCAACCGGGACACCTCCATACTTC	CASRYSTGTPPYF
TRBV7-3	medium-sized	-	TRBJ1-1	TGTGCCAGCAGTTCGCGGGGTCTAAACACTGAAGCTTTCTTT	CASSSRGLNTEAFF
TRBV28	-	TRBD1	TRBJ2-7	TGTGCCAGCAGTTTAGCGGCAGGGGGTTCCTACGAGCAGTACTTC	CASSLAAGGSYEQYF
TRBV20-1	-	TRBD2	TRBJ2-5	TGCAGTGCTAGTGTTAGCGGGTTTATGGAGACCCAGTACTTC	CSASVSGFMETQYF
TRBV19	-	-	TRBJ2-7	TGTGCCAGTAAAAAGGAGGCCAGCTCCTACGAGCAGTACTTC	CASKKEASSYEQYF
TRBV7-6	-	-	TRBJ2-5	TGTGCCAGCAGCCAGGGGGAGACCCAGTACTTC	CASSQGETQYF
TRBV15	-	TRBD2	TRBJ2-7	TGTGCCACCAGCGCCCGGACTAGCGGGATTTACGAGCAGTACTTC	CATSARTSGIYEQYF